Below, 32 T cell receptor beta chains from the same sample are listed, as sequenced in a study of radiotherapy plus CTLA-4 blockade in lung cancer. Profiling relied on immunoSEQ multiplex PCR, and the TCRdb table lists in-frame clones only, not all of them. The table records more than 75,000 clones, about four fifths of them present only once. The sequencing here drew on peripheral blood, taken from a patient treated with radiotherapy plus ipilimumab. The receptor set was obtained from a human donor with non-small cell lung cancer who had a partial response to radiotherapy plus ipilimumab. Some clones in this sample may be carry-over from other donors' samples.

CDR3 DNA: TGTGCCAGCAGCTTAAACGGGGGGACGAACACCGGGGAGCTGTTTTTT. Translated, it gives CASSLNGGTNTGELFF. The V gene is TRBV7-2, the J gene TRBJ2-2; 7 bases match TRBD2. The ends lost 2 bases at V and 0 bases at J; junction bases unmatched: 3. From germline, CDR1 is SGHTA and CDR2 FQGNSA. The CDR3 contains 16 residues.

The chain joins TRBV2 to TRBJ2-6; D possibly corresponds to TRBD1 (7 bases). V lost 6 bases and J lost 0, with 18 bases in between. The CDR3 consists of 18 residues. Looked up from germline, CDR1 is SNHLY and CDR2 is FYNNEI. DNA of the CDR3: TGTGCCAGCAGAAAGGGTGGAGGGGGCGACTCTGGGGCCAACGTCCTGACTTTC. Translation: CASRKGGGGDSGANVLTF.

J is TRBJ1-1 and V is TRBV9; D call uncertain. This CDR3 region has 13 residues. Germline V gene lookup returns CDR1 SGDLS and CDR2 YYNGEE. V lost 6 bases to trimming and J lost 3 bases, with 12 bases between them. CDR3 sequence reads: CASNKRGDTEAFF. The CDR3 DNA sequence: TGTGCCAGCAACAAACGGGGTGACACTGAAGCTTTCTTT.

This clone is a singleton in its sample. The chain joins TRBV19 to TRBJ2-6, with 9 positions matching TRBD1. CDR3 length: 17 amino acids. Looked up from germline, CDR1 is LNHDA and CDR2 is SQIVND (reference sequence). The ends lost 3 bases at V and 1 base at J; junction bases unmatched: 4. CDR3 in amino acids: CASSIVDRGSGANVLTF. CDR3 DNA sequence: TGTGCCAGTAGTATCGTCGACAGGGGGTCTGGGGCCAACGTCCTGACTTTC.

The chain has TRBV9 and TRBJ2-3; D is unresolved. V dropped 2 bases and J dropped 3 bases, with 13 bases sitting between them. CDR1 is SGDLS, CDR2 YYNGEE, per germline. The CDR3 covers 15 residues. The CDR3 is CASSVSPTPTDTQYF. The CDR3 coding sequence is TGTGCCAGCAGCGTCTCCCCCACACCGACAGATACGCAGTATTTT. The entire variable domain, with the rest obtained from reference TRBV9 and TRBJ2-3, is as follows: DSGVTQTPKHLITATGQRVTLRCSPRSGDLSVYWYQQSLDQGLQFLIQYYNGEERAKGNILERFSAQQFPDLHSELNLSSLELGDSALYFCASSVSPTPTDTQYFGPGTRLTVL.

This clone has only a few counts. The rearrangement links TRBV11-2 to TRBJ2-5; the match to TRBD2 covers 8 bases. Germline CDR1 is SGHAT and CDR2 is FQNNGV. The length of the CDR3 is 13 residues. Germline trimming cut 4 bases from V and 4 bases from J; bases unmatched to any gene: 2. CDR3 bases: TGTGCCAGCAGCTCAGGGACTAGAGAGACCCAGTACTTC. Translation: CASSSGTRETQYF. Full variable domain (outside the CDR3, taken from reference TRBV11-2 and TRBJ2-5): EAGVAQSPRYKIIEKRQSVAFWCNPISGHATLYWYQQILGQGPKLLIQFQNNGVVDDSQLPKDRFSAERLKGVDSTLKIQPAKLEDSAVYLCASSSGTRETQYFGPGTRLLVL.

This clone has just one count. The chain recombines TRBV10-2 with TRBJ1-1; a weak D match, TRBD1 (5 bases). Germline assignment: CDR1 WSHSY and CDR2 SAAADI. Trimming removed 2 bases at V and 1 base at J, with 8 bases between. This CDR3 is 14 amino acids long. CDR3 protein: CASSEAGSNTEAFF. As DNA, the CDR3 is TGCGCCAGCAGTGAGGCAGGGTCGAACACTGAAGCTTTCTTT.

As DNA, the CDR3 is TGTGCCAGCAGTGAACACAGGGGTGGTGAAAAACTGTTTTTT. Amino acid sequence: CASSEHRGGEKLFF. V and J are TRBV25-1 and TRBJ1-4, with 7 bases that match TRBD1. The junction had 4 bases not matched to a gene; V was cut back by 2 bases and J by 7 bases. Germline V gene data show CDR1 as MGHDK and CDR2 as SYGVNS. The CDR3 totals 14 residues.

The chain carries TRBV28 and TRBJ1-2; D not certain. The V and J ends lost 3 bases and 4 bases respectively, with 9 bases between them. Germline V CDR1 and CDR2: MDHEN, SYDVKM. The CDR3 runs to 13 residues. In DNA, the CDR3 is TGTGCCAGCAGTTTTTCCGGTCCCTATGGCTACACCTTC. Encoded protein: CASSFSGPYGYTF.

The chain joins TRBV4-3 to TRBJ1-1, with 9 positions matching TRBD1. Trimming took 1 base from V and 1 from J; bases not matched to a gene: 13. Germline values: CDR1 LGHNA, CDR2 YSLEER. CDR3 length equals 19 residues. The chain's CDR3 is CASSQVLGTGLSPNTEAFF. As DNA, the CDR3 is TGCGCCAGCAGCCAAGTGTTGGGGACAGGGCTTAGTCCGAACACTGAAGCTTTCTTT.

The chain recombines TRBV29-1 with TRBJ2-1; no clear D. The germline V gene has CDR1 SQVTM and CDR2 ANQGSEA. The CDR3 covers 12 residues. CDR3 DNA: TGCATCTTCCAAGGAACGCGGAATGAGCAGTTCTTC. Its translation is CIFQGTRNEQFF.

This chain links TRBV6-6 with TRBJ2-5, with TRBD2 as a possible D gene (6 bases). Germline CDR1 MNHNY, CDR2 SVGAGI (reference sequence). Trimming removed 6 bases from V and 4 bases from J, with 15 bases in between. The CDR3 consists of 14 residues. The CDR3 is CASSLGLRGETQYF. The CDR3 DNA reads TGTGCCAGCAGCCTGGGACTCCGGGGAGAGACCCAGTACTTC.

This clone has a single count. The V call is TRBV9, the J call TRBJ2-1; D gene unclear. The CDR3 runs to 13 residues. Germline V gene data show CDR1 as SGDLS and CDR2 as YYNGEE. The V gene lost 0 bases and the J gene lost 9 bases, with 10 bases spanning the gap. CDR3 bases: TGTGCCAGCAGCGTAGTCCTGAACGGTGAGCAGTTCTTC. This sequence encodes CASSVVLNGEQFF.

The chain links TRBV7-3 to TRBJ2-3; D perhaps matches TRBD2 (6 bases). The V gene lost 5 bases and the J gene lost 2 bases, with 14 bases spanning the gap. The germline gives CDR1 SGHTA, CDR2 FQGTGA. The CDR3 runs to 15 residues. CDR3 DNA sequence: TGTGCCAGCAGCCGAGAGGCGGGACTCACAGATACGCAGTATTTT. Protein sequence: CASSREAGLTDTQYF.

The chain couples TRBV19 to TRBJ1-4; no clear D gene. V lost 3 bases and J 8 bases, leaving 10 bases between the germline ends. The germline gives CDR1 LNHDA, CDR2 SQIVND (reference sequence). There are 13 residues in the CDR3. The CDR3 reads CASSISRSEKLFF. CDR3 nucleotides: TGTGCCAGTAGTATTAGCCGGAGCGAAAAACTGTTTTTT.

This chain links TRBV30 with TRBJ2-1, with 8 nucleotides matching TRBD1. The CDR3 is made up of 14 amino acids. The V and J ends lost 3 bases and 4 bases, in that order; junction bases with no gene match: 5. CDR1 GTSNPN and CDR2 SVGIG come from the germline V gene (reference sequence). The CDR3 DNA follows: TGTGCCTGGAGAGGGACAGGAGCATACAATGAGCAGTTCTTC. Its protein product is CAWRGTGAYNEQFF.

This chain uses TRBV10-3 with TRBJ1-1; 9 bases line up with TRBD1. The J segment lost 4 bases and the V segment lost 6 bases, leaving 9 bases of the junction unmatched. Germline CDR1 reads ENHRY; CDR2 reads SYGVKD. This CDR3 has 15 residues. CDR3 loop: CAISRLPGQGTEAFF. The CDR3 DNA reads TGTGCCATCAGCAGACTTCCGGGACAGGGCACTGAAGCTTTCTTT.

V and J are TRBV19 and TRBJ1-5, with D perhaps matching TRBD1 (5 bases). Germline V gives CDR1 LNHDA, CDR2 SQIVND (reference sequence). The CDR3 covers 15 residues. Trimming removed 3 bases at V and 8 bases at J, with 17 bases between. CDR3 DNA: TGTGCCAGTAGTATTCTCCGGCGGGGCGGGGAGCCCCAGCATTTT. Translation: CASSILRRGGEPQHF.

This chain uses TRBV6-1 with TRBJ2-5; D perhaps matches TRBD2 (6 bases). The germline gives CDR1 MNHNS, CDR2 SASEGT. The CDR3 loop spans 16 amino acids. V dropped 3 bases and J dropped 2 bases, with 16 bases sitting between them. The CDR3 sequence is CASSEGRLRGQETQYF. Written as DNA, the CDR3 is TGTGCCAGCAGTGAGGGGAGGCTCCGGGGACAAGAGACCCAGTACTTC.

This clone came up once. The gene calls are TRBV5-1 and TRBJ2-7; 9 nucleotides agree with TRBD1. V dropped 4 bases and J dropped 3; count of bases not matched to a gene: 11. The germline gives CDR1 SGHRS, CDR2 YFSETQ. The CDR3 covers 16 residues. In nucleotides, the CDR3 is TGCGCCAGCAGCCCGGGACAGGGAGGAATTGGCTACGAGCAGTACTTC. Protein product: CASSPGQGGIGYEQYF.

The chain uses TRBV5-4 and TRBJ1-3; 12 bases fit TRBD1. Trimming took 3 bases from V and 5 from J; bases not matched to a gene: 6. The CDR3 sequence is 16 residues long. Germline values: CDR1 SGHNT, CDR2 YYREEE (reference sequence). CDR3 coding DNA: TGTGCCAGCAGCTCGGGGACAGGGGGCGCGAGAAACACCATATATTTT. Translated, it gives CASSSGTGGARNTIYF.

This chain uses TRBV19 with TRBJ2-7, with TRBD1 as a possible D gene (5 bases). V gave up 0 bases and J gave up 6 bases, with 18 bases separating them. The CDR3 runs to 16 residues. From germline, CDR1 is LNHDA and CDR2 SQIVND (reference sequence). The CDR3: CASSIDLRQRYGEQYF. DNA for the CDR3: TGTGCCAGTAGTATAGATCTCAGACAGAGGTATGGCGAGCAGTACTTC.

The genes are TRBV11-2 and TRBJ2-2; D may be TRBD1 (5 bases). Trimming cost V 2 bases and J 6 bases, with 13 bases left between them. Germline CDR1 SGHAT, CDR2 FQNNGV. CDR3 length: 15 residues. The CDR3 reads CASSLLAGWAGELFF. The CDR3 region has the DNA TGTGCCAGCAGCTTATTGGCAGGGTGGGCCGGGGAGCTGTTTTTT.

This chain links TRBV5-4 with TRBJ2-3, with D maybe TRBD2 (6 bases). The CDR3 totals 15 residues. Germline V CDR1 and CDR2: SGHNT, YYREEE (reference sequence). The V end lost 1 base, the J end lost 1 base, and 10 bases lay between the germline ends. CDR3 sequence (DNA): TGTGCCAGCAGCTTGAACGGGGAGGGCACAGATACGCAGTATTTT. Translating gives CASSLNGEGTDTQYF.

The chain links TRBV5-1 to TRBJ2-2; the match to TRBD2 covers 10 bases. Trimming cost V 0 bases and J 8 bases; bases outside gene matches: 4. CDR1 SGHRS and CDR2 YFSETQ come from the germline V gene. CDR3 size: 15 residues. The CDR3 protein is CASSLEGTSAGELFF. CDR3 nucleotide sequence: TGCGCCAGCAGCTTGGAAGGGACTAGCGCGGGGGAGCTGTTTTTT.

This clone has just a few counts. The V and J genes are TRBV4-1 and TRBJ1-5, with a possible D match to TRBD1 (5 bases). From germline, CDR1 is MGHRA and CDR2 YSYEKL. Trimming pared 5 bases from V and 3 bases from J, leaving 14 bases between. This CDR3 region has 15 residues. This CDR3 reads CASSKDTQINQPQHF. In DNA, the CDR3 is TGCGCCAGCAGCAAGGACACACAGATCAATCAGCCCCAGCATTTT.

This clone was seen only a few times. The V and J genes are TRBV4-2 and TRBJ2-1; 7 nucleotides align to TRBD2. Germline V gene data show CDR1 as LGHNA and CDR2 as YNFKEQ. This CDR3 is 17 amino acids long. With 0 bases clipped from V and 3 bases from J, the junction kept 8 bases outside the gene matches. The DNA for the CDR3 is TGTGCCAGCAGCCAAGACCCCCCTAGCGGAGGCTACAATGAGCAGTTCTTC. Its translation: CASSQDPPSGGYNEQFF.

Notes on this clone: This sample also contains other DNA sequences that code for the same CDR3. This sequence joins TRBV19 and TRBJ1-1; perhaps TRBD1 as D (6 bases). Trimming cost V 1 base and J 4 bases, with 10 bases left between them. The CDR3 is made up of 14 amino acids. Germline CDR1 is LNHDA and CDR2 is SQIVND (reference sequence). CDR3 residues: CASSIVGGGTEAFF. CDR3 nucleotides: TGTGCCAGTAGTATAGTAGGGGGGGGCACTGAAGCTTTCTTT.

The V call is TRBV5-4, the J call TRBJ1-1, with unresolved D. This CDR3 is 16 amino acids long. CDR1 is SGHNT, CDR2 YYREEE, per germline (reference sequence). The germline V and J ends were trimmed by 2 bases and 4 bases, with 18 bases remaining between them. CDR3 sequence: CASSFGLGERSTEAFF. CDR3 DNA: TGTGCCAGCAGCTTTGGCCTTGGGGAGAGATCCACTGAAGCTTTCTTT.

Concerning this clone: This sample includes further DNA sequences coding for the same CDR3. The chain is built from TRBV6-6 and TRBJ2-1, with 10 bases aligning to TRBD2. CDR3 length equals 16 residues. Germline V gene sequence: CDR1 MNHNY, CDR2 SVGAGI (reference sequence). After removal of 4 bases from V and 1 base from J, the junction contained 4 bases not matched to a gene. CDR3 sequence (DNA): TGTGCCAGCAGTTCCCCTAGCGGGGGATCCTACAATGAGCAGTTCTTC. Its protein is CASSSPSGGSYNEQFF.

This sequence joins TRBV7-2 and TRBJ2-1; no definite D call. Deletions cut 0 bases from V and 4 bases from J, with 7 bases between. Germline lookup yields CDR1 SGHTA and CDR2 FQGNSA. This CDR3 comprises 14 residues. The CDR3 here is CASSLAHSYNEQFF. CDR3 nucleotides: TGTGCCAGCAGCTTAGCTCACTCTTACAATGAGCAGTTCTTC.

The gene calls are TRBV9 and TRBJ2-2; 11 bases are shared with TRBD2. This CDR3 is 17 amino acids long. With V trimmed by 2 bases and J by 2 bases, 5 bases remained unmatched. The germline gives CDR1 SGDLS, CDR2 YYNGEE. The chain's CDR3 is CASSVSGTSGNTGELFF. CDR3 coding DNA: TGTGCCAGCAGCGTGTCCGGGACTAGCGGTAACACCGGGGAGCTGTTTTTT.